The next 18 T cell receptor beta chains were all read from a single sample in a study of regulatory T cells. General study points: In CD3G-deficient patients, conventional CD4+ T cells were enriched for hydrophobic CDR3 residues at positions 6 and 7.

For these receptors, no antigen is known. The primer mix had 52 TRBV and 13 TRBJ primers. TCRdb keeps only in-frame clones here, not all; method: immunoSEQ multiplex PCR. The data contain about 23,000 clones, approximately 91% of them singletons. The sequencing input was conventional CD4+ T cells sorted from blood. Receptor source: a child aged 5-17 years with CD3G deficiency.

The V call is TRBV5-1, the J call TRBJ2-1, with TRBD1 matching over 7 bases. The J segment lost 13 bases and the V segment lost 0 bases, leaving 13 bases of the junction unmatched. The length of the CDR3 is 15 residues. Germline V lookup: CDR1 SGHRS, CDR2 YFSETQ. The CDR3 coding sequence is TGCGCCAGCAGCTTGGGGCAGGGGGTACTCGGAGAACAGTTCTTC. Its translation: CASSLGQGVLGEQFF.

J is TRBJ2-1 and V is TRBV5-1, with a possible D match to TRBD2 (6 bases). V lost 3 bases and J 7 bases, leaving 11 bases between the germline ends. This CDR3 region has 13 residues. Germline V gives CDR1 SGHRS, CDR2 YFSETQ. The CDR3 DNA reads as TGCGCCAGCAGCTCAGGGACTCGGAATGAGCAGTTCTTC. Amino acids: CASSSGTRNEQFF.

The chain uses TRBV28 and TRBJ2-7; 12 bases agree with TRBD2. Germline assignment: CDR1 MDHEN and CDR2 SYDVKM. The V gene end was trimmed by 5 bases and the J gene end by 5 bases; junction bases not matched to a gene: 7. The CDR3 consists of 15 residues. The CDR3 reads CASSIGLAGSHEQYF. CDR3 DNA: TGTGCCAGCAGTATCGGACTAGCGGGATCCCACGAGCAGTACTTC.

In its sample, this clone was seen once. Written as DNA, the CDR3 is TGCGCCAGCAGCTTTTACGGGACTAGCGGGATTGGAGAGCAGTACTTC. Translation: CASSFYGTSGIGEQYF. The chain uses TRBV5-1 and TRBJ2-7; the match to TRBD2 covers 13 bases. Germline lookup yields CDR1 SGHRS and CDR2 YFSETQ. CDR3 length: 16 residues. The V gene end was trimmed by 2 bases and the J gene end by 7 bases; junction bases not matched to a gene: 9.

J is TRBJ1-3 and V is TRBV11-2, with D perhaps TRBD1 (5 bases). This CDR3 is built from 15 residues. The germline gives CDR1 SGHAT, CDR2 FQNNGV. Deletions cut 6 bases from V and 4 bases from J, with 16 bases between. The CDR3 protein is CASSSNQGRGNTIYF. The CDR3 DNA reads TGTGCCAGCAGTTCGAACCAGGGAAGAGGAAACACCATATATTTT.

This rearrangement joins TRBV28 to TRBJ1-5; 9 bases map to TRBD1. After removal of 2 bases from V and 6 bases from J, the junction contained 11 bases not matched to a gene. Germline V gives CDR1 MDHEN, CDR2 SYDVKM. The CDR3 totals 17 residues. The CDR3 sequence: CASSLVPGQGGTQPQHF. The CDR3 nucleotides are TGTGCCAGCAGTTTAGTCCCGGGACAGGGAGGGACTCAGCCCCAGCATTTT.

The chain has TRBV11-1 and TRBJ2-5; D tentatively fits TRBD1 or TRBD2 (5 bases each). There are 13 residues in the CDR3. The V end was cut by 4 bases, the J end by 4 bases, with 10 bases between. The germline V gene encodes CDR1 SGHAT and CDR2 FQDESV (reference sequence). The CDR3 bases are TGTGCCAGCAGCTGGGGACGGTTAGAGACCCAGTACTTC. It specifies CASSWGRLETQYF.

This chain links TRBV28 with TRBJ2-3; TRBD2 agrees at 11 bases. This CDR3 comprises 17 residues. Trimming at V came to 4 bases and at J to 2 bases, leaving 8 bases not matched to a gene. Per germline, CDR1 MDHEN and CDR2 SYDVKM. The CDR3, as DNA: TGTGCCAGCAGTTCACCTCCGGGACTAGCGGCCACAGATACGCAGTATTTT. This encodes CASSSPPGLAATDTQYF.

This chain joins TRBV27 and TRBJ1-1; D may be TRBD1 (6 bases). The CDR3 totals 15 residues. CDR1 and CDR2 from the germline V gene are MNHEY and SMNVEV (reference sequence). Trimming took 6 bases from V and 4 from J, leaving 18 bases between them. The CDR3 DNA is TGTGCCAGCAGCCGGGAAGGGGGGGCGGCCACTGAAGCTTTCTTT. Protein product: CASSREGGAATEAFF.

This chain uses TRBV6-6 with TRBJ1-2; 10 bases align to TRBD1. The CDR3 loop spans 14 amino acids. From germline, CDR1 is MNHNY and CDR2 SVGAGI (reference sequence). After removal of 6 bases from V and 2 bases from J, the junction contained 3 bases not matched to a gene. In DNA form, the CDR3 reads TGTGCCAGCAGGGGACAGGGGCCAAACTATGGCTACACCTTC. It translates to CASRGQGPNYGYTF.

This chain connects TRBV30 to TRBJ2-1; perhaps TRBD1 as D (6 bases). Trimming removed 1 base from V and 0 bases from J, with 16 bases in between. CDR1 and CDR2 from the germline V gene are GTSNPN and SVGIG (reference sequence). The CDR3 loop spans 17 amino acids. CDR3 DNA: TGTGCCTGGAGTGCCGACAGGAGCCCTAGCTCCTACAATGAGCAGTTCTTC. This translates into CAWSADRSPSSYNEQFF. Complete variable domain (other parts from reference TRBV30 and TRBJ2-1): SQTIHQWPATLVQPVGSPLSLECTVEGTSNPNLYWYRQAAGRGLQLLFYSVGIGQISSEVPQNLSASRPQDRQFILSSKKLLLSDSGFYLCAWSADRSPSSYNEQFFGPGTRLTVL.

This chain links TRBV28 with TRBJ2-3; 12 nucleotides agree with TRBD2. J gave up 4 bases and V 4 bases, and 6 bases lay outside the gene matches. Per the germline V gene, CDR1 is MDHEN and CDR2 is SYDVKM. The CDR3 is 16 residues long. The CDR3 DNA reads TGTGCCAGCAGTTGGGGTGGACTAGCGGGGTCAGATACGCAGTATTTT. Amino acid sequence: CASSWGGLAGSDTQYF.

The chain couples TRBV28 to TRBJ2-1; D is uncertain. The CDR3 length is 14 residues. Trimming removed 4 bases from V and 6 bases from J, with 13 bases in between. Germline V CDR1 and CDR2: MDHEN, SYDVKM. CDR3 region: CASSSTRVVNEQFF. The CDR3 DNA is TGTGCCAGCAGTTCAACCCGGGTGGTCAATGAGCAGTTCTTC.

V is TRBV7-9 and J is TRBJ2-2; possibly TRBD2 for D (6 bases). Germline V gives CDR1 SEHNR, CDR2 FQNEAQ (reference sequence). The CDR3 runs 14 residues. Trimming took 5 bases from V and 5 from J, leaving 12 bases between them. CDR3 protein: CASSTGVETGELFF. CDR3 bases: TGTGCCAGCAGCACGGGAGTCGAGACCGGGGAGCTGTTTTTT.

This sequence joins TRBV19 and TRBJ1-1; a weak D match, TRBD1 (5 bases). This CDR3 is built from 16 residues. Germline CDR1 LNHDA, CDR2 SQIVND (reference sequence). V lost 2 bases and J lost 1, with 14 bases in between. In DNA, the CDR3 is TGTGCCAGTAGTATAAAAGGTTTTGGGACGAACACTGAAGCTTTCTTT. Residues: CASSIKGFGTNTEAFF.

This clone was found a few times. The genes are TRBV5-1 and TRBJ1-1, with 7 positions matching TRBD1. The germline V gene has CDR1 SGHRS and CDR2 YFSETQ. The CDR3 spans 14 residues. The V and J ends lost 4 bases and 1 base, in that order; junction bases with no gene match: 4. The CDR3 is CASSAGTENTEAFF. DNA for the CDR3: TGCGCCAGCAGCGCCGGGACAGAGAACACTGAAGCTTTCTTT.

CDR3 protein: CASSGPYDTDTQYF. The CDR3 coding sequence is TGTGCCAGCAGTGGGCCTTATGACACAGATACGCAGTATTTT. The chain carries TRBV28 and TRBJ2-3; D is unresolved. V lost 5 bases and J lost 2, with 11 bases in between. The CDR3 sequence is 14 residues long. Per germline, CDR1 MDHEN and CDR2 SYDVKM.

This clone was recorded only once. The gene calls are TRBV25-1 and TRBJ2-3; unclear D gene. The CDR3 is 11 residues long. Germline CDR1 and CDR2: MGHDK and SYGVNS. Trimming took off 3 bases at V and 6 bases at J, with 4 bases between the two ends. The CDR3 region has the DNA TGTGCCAGCAGTGATCGGGATACGCAGTATTTT. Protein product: CASSDRDTQYF. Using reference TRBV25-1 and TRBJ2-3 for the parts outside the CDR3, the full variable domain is EADIYQTPRYLVIGTGKKITLECSQTMGHDKMYWYQQDPGMELHLIHYSYGVNSTEKGDLSSESTVSRIRTEHFPLTLESARPSHTSQYLCASSDRDTQYFGPGTRLTVL.